A selection of T cell receptor beta chains follows, all from one sample in a study of identical twins. TCRdb used MiXCR to reprocess the 5' RACE reads, holding one entry per CDR3 protein. The table has 250,000 or so distinct CDR3 sequences, approximately 8.6% seen once. These data are also associated with another study on yellow fever vaccine responses in identical twins.

Sequenced input: CD8+ T cells sorted from blood. The receptors here all came from a woman younger than 30 in good health. Each CDR3 is given with its conserved first and last residue. A D gene is named only where the DNA matches it firmly. Some rows mark clone size as missing; the rest say once, few, many or name a class of expanded clone.

J	V	size	D	DNA	CDR3
TRBJ2-2	TRBV6-1	few	.	TGTGCCAGCAGACAGGACGGTCGGGTCCGAGAGAACACCGGGGAGCTGTTTTTT	CASRQDGRVRENTGELFF
TRBJ2-3	TRBV7-3	.	TRBD2	TGTGCCAGCAGCTTAGAGCGGGGGGGTCTATCAGATACGCAGTATTTT	CASSLERGGLSDTQYF
TRBJ2-3	TRBV10-3	few	TRBD2	TGTGCCATCAGTGTTCCCCTAGCGGGAGTTGAGGATACGCAGTATTTT	CAISVPLAGVEDTQYF
TRBJ2-7	TRBV11-2	few	TRBD1	TGTGCCAGCAGCTTAGACCTACGGGACAGGGGCTCCTACGAGCAGTACTTC	CASSLDLRDRGSYEQYF
TRBJ2-7	TRBV5-6	.	TRBD2	TGTGCCAGCAGCCTTAAGCCGGGACTAGCGTTAGAGCAGTACTTC	CASSLKPGLALEQYF
TRBJ2-7	TRBV7-6	.	TRBD1	TGTGCCAGCAGCACCCGGACAGGGGGGGTGGACGAGCAGTACTTC	CASSTRTGGVDEQYF
TRBJ2-1	TRBV28	few	.	TGTGCCAGCAGTTTATATCAGGCCTACAATGAGCAGTTCTTC	CASSLYQAYNEQFF
TRBJ2-7	TRBV29-1	many	.	TGCAGCGTTGAATTCTCTCGGGCAGGACATGCCGAGCAGTACTTC	CSVEFSRAGHAEQYF
TRBJ1-1	TRBV2	many	.	TGTGCCAGCCGCCCGGGCACTGAAGCTTTCTTT	CASRPGTEAFF
TRBJ2-3	TRBV7-2	many	TRBD2	TGTGCCAGCAGCTTTTATACGGGGGGGGCCGATACAGATACGCAGTATTTT	CASSFYTGGADTDTQYF
TRBJ2-1	TRBV7-2	.	TRBD2	TGTGCCAGCAGCTCAGCGGGACTGGGGAATGAGCAGTTCTTC	CASSSAGLGNEQFF
TRBJ2-7	TRBV29-1	many	.	TGCAGCGTTGAAGCAGACACCTACGAGCAGTACTTC	CSVEADTYEQYF
TRBJ2-7	TRBV28	few	.	TGTGCCAGCAGTCCTAGACTGGGGCAGGGAGTTTACGAGCAGTACTTC	CASSPRLGQGVYEQYF
TRBJ1-5	TRBV27	few	.	TGTGCCAGCAGTCCCCGGGACACAGATAGCAATCAGCCCCAGCATTTT	CASSPRDTDSNQPQHF
TRBJ2-5	TRBV11-2	many	.	TGTGCCAGCAGCTTCCACCCTCAAGAGACCCAGTACTTC	CASSFHPQETQYF
TRBJ2-5	TRBV20-1	many	TRBD2	TGCAGTGCTAGAGATCTTGATAGCGGGGCCCCCCTGCAGTACTTC	CSARDLDSGAPLQYF